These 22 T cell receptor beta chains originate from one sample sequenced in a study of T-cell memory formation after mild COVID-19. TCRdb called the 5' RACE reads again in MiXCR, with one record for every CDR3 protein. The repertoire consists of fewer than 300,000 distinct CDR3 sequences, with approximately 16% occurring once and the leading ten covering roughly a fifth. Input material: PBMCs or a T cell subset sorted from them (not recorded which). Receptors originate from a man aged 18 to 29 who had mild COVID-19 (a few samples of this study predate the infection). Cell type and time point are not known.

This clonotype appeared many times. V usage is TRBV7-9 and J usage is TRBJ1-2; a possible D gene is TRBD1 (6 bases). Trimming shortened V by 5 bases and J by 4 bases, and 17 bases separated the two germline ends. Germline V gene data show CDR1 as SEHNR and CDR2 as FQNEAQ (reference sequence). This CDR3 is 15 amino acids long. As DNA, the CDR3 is TGTGCCAGCAGCCAAAACCTCAGGGGTATCTATGGCTACACCTTC. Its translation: CASSQNLRGIYGYTF.

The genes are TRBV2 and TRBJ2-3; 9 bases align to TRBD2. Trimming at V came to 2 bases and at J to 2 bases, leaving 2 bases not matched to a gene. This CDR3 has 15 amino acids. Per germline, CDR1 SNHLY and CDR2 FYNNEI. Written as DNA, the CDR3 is TGTGCCAGCAGTGAACTAGCGGGGTCCACAGATACGCAGTATTTT. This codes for CASSELAGSTDTQYF.

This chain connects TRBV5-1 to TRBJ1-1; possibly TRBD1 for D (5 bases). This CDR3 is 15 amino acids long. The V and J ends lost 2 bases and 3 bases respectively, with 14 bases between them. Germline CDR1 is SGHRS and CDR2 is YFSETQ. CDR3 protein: CASSFTGHGDTEAFF. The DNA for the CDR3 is TGCGCCAGCAGCTTCACGGGGCATGGGGACACTGAAGCTTTCTTT.

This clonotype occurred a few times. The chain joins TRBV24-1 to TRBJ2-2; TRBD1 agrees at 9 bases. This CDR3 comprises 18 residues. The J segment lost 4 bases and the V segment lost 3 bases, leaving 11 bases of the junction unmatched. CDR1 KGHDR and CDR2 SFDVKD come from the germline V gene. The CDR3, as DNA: TGTGCCACCAGTGATCCCTCGATGGGACAGGGAGGCACCGGGGAGCTGTTTTTT. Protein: CATSDPSMGQGGTGELFF.

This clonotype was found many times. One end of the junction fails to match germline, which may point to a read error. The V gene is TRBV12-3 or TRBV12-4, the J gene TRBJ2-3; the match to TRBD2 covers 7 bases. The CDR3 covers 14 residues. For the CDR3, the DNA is TGCGCCAGCAGCTTTAGCGGGAGCACAGATACGCAGTATTTT. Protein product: CASSFSGSTDTQYF.

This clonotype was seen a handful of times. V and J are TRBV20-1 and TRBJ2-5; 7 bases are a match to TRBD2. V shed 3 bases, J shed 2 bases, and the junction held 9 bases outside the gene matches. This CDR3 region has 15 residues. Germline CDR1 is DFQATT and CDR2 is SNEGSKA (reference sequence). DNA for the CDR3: TGCAGTGCTAGGGAGGCGGGGGTCAATCAAGAGACCCAGTACTTC. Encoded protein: CSAREAGVNQETQYF.

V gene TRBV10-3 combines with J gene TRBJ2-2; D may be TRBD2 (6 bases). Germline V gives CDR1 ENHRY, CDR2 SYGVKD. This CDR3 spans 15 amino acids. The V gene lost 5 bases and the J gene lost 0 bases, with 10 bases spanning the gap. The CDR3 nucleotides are TGTGCCATCAGTCGGCGGGGTACGAACACCGGGGAGCTGTTTTTT. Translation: CAISRRGTNTGELFF.

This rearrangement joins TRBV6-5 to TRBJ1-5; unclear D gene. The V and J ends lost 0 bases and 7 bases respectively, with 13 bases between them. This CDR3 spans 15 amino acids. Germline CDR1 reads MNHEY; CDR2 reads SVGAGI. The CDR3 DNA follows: TGTGCCAGCAGTTACTCAGCCGGGGTCGGACAGCCCCAGCATTTT. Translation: CASSYSAGVGQPQHF.

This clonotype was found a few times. The CDR3 DNA reads as TGTGCCAGCTCACCACTTCCAGGGAACGCCCTGCCTGAAGCTTTCTTT. This sequence encodes CASSPLPGNALPEAFF. The V call is TRBV18, the J call TRBJ1-1; a weak D match, TRBD1 (5 bases). The germline V gene encodes CDR1 KGHSH and CDR2 LQKENI. The V end lost 1 base, the J end lost 6 bases, and 18 bases lay between the germline ends. The CDR3 sequence is 16 residues long. The full variable domain, its missing parts supplied by reference TRBV18 and TRBJ1-1, is NAGVMQNPRHLVRRRGQEARLRCSPMKGHSHVYWYRQLPEEGLKFMVYLQKENIIDESGMPKERFSAEFPKEGPSILRIQQVVRGDSAAYFCASSPLPGNALPEAFFGQGTRLTVV.

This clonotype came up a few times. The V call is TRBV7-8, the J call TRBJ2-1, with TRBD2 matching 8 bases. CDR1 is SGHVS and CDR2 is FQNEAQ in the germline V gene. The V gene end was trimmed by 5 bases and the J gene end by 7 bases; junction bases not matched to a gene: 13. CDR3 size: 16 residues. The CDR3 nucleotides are TGTGCCAGCAGCCAAAGGTCGGGGGGGCCTTTGAATGAGCAGTTCTTC. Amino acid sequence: CASSQRSGGPLNEQFF.

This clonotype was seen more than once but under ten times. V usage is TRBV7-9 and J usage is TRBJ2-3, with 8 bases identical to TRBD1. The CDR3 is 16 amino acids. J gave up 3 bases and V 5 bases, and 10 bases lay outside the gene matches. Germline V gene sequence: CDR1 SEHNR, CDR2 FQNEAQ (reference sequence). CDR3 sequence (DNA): TGTGCCAGCAGCCCGAGGACAGGGCGGACGACAGATACGCAGTATTTT. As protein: CASSPRTGRTTDTQYF.

The chain's CDR3 is CASSAGTENSYEQYV. The CDR3 DNA follows: TGTGCCAGCTCAGCCGGGACCGAAAACTCCTACGAGCAGTACGTC. The chain employs TRBV18 and TRBJ2-7; possibly TRBD1 or TRBD2 for D (5 bases each). This CDR3 region has 15 residues. From germline, CDR1 is KGHSH and CDR2 LQKENI. V was clipped by 5 bases and J by 0 bases, with 14 bases between them.

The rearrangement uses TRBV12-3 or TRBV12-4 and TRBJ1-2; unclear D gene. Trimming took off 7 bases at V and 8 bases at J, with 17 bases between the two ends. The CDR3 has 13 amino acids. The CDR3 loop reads CASTRTGEGGYTF. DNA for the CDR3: TGTGCCAGCACCCGGACCGGGGAGGGCGGCTACACCTTC.

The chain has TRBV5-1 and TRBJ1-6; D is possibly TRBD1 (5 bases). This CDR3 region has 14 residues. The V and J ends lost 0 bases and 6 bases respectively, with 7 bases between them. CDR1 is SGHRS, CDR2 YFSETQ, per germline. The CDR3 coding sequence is TGCGCCAGCAGCTTGGGACAGATTAATTCACCCCTCCACTTT. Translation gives CASSLGQINSPLHF. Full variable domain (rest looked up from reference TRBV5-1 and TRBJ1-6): KAGVTQTPRYLIKTRGQQVTLSCSPISGHRSVSWYQQTPGQGLQFLFEYFSETQRNKGNFPGRFSGRQFSNSRSEMNVSTLELGDSALYLCASSLGQINSPLHFGNGTRLTVT.

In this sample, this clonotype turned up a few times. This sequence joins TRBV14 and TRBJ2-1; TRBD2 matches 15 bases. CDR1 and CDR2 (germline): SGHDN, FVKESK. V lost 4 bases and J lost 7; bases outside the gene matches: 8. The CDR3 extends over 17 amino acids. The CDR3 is CASSRTSGGARLNEQFF. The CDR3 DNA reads TGTGCCAGCAGCCGGACTAGCGGGGGGGCCAGGTTGAATGAGCAGTTCTTC.

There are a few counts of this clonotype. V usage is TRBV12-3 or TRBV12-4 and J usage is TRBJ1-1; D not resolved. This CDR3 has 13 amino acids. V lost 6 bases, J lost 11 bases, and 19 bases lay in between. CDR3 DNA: TGTGCCAGCAGCGAACCACCGGGTGGTTGGGCTTTCTTT. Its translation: CASSEPPGGWAFF.

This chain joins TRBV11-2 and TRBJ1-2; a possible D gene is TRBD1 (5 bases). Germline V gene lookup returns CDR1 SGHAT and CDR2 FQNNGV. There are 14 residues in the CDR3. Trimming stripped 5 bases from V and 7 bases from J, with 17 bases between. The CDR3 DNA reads TGTGCCAGCAGCGGACGACAGAGTGCGGTTGGCTACACCTTC. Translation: CASSGRQSAVGYTF.

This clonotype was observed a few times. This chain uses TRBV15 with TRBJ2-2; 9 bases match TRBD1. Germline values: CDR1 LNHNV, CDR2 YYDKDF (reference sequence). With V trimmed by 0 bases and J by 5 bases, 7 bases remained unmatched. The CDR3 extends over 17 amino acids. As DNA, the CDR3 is TGTGCCACCAGCAGAGACGTCGGGACAGGGTTGACCGGGGAGCTGTTTTTT. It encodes CATSRDVGTGLTGELFF. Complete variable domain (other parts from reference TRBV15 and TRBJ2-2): DAMVIQNPRYQVTQFGKPVTLSCSQTLNHNVMYWYQQKSSQAPKLLFHYYDKDFNNEADTPDNFQSRRPNTSFCFLDIRSPGLGDTAMYLCATSRDVGTGLTGELFFGEGSRLTVL.

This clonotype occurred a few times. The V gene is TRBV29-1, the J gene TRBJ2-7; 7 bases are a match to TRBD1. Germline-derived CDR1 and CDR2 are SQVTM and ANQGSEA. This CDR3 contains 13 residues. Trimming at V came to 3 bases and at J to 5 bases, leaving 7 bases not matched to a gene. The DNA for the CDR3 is TGCAGCGTTGACGTGCCAGGGGGTGACGAGCAGTACGTC. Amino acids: CSVDVPGGDEQYV.

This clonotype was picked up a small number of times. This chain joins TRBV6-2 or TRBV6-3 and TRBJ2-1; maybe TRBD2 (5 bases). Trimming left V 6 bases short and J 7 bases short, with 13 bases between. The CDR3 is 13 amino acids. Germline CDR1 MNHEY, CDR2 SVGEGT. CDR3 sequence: CASRSEGWNEQFF. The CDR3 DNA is TGTGCCAGCAGATCTGAGGGTTGGAATGAGCAGTTCTTC.

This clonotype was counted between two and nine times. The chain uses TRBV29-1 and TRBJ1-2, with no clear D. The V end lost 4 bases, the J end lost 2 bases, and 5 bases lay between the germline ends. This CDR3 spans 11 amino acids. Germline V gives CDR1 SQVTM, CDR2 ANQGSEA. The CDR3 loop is CSVGVNYGYTF. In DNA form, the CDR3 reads TGCAGCGTTGGGGTGAACTATGGCTACACCTTC.

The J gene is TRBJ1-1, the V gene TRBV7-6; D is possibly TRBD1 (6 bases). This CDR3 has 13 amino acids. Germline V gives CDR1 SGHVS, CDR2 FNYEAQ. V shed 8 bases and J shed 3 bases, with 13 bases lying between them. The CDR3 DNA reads TGTGCCAGCCCCCAGGGGAGGGACACTGAAGCTTTCTTT. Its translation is CASPQGRDTEAFF.